Below are 25 T cell receptor beta chains sequenced from a single sample in a study of blood T cell repertoires in COVID-19 (dated by TCRdb to between 2020 and 2021). The library relied on the immunoSEQ multiplex PCR assay. The table was pulled from immuneACCESS by TCRdb, which kept in-frame rearrangements only. Such tables lose some clones; where checked, under half of the loss comes from unresolved V genes, and the rest has no known cause. The sample table holds about 260,000 clones, of which around 90% were seen once. More than 8.5% of the sample is taken by the ten largest. Sample: peripheral blood. These receptors came from a woman between 65 and 79 years old with COVID-19, enrolled during active disease.

V is TRBV9 and J is TRBJ2-7; 9 bases line up with TRBD1. The CDR3 runs 14 residues. V was pared by 3 bases and J by 3 bases, with 4 bases of the junction left unmatched. CDR1 SGDLS and CDR2 YYNGEE come from the germline V gene. DNA of the CDR3: TGTGCCAGCAGCGGTGAGACAGGGGGCTACGAGCAGTACTTC. Its protein product is CASSGETGGYEQYF. Full variable domain (rest looked up from reference TRBV9 and TRBJ2-7): DSGVTQTPKHLITATGQRVTLRCSPRSGDLSVYWYQQSLDQGLQFLIQYYNGEERAKGNILERFSAQQFPDLHSELNLSSLELGDSALYFCASSGETGGYEQYFGPGTRLTVT.

The chain links TRBV28 to TRBJ2-1; 11 bases are a match to TRBD2. The CDR3 extends over 16 amino acids. Germline V gene sequence: CDR1 MDHEN, CDR2 SYDVKM. Trimming cost V 4 bases and J 9 bases; bases outside gene matches: 11. For the CDR3, the DNA is TGTGCCAGCAGTTCGTCTAGCGGGGGGTCCTGGAGTGAGCAGTTCTTC. It encodes CASSSSSGGSWSEQFF.

This clone was seen only a few times. The rearrangement joins TRBV30 to TRBJ1-6, with D maybe TRBD1 (6 bases). V lost 2 bases, J lost 0 bases, and 17 bases lay in between. The germline CDR1 and CDR2 sequences are GTSNPN and SVGIG (reference sequence). This CDR3 has 18 amino acids. CDR3 nucleotides: TGTGCCTGGAGTTTGACTACAGGGCTAAGCTCCTATAATTCACCCCTCCACTTT. Protein sequence: CAWSLTTGLSSYNSPLHF.

The rearrangement uses TRBV28 and TRBJ1-4, with D maybe TRBD1 (5 bases). V lost 3 bases and J lost 5, with 13 bases in between. The CDR3 length is 15 residues. The germline CDR1 and CDR2 sequences are MDHEN and SYDVKM. The CDR3 DNA reads as TGTGCCAGCAGTTTGGGGGGGGAAAGCAATGAAAAACTGTTTTTT. It encodes CASSLGGESNEKLFF.

The V gene is TRBV11-2, the J gene TRBJ1-3, with 11 bases aligning to TRBD1. The CDR3 sequence is 19 residues long. V gave up 4 bases and J gave up 0 bases; unmatched junction bases: 11. Germline V gives CDR1 SGHAT, CDR2 FQNNGV. DNA for the CDR3: TGTGCCAGCAGCTACCAATCCGGGACAGGGGGGAGCTCTGGAAACACCATATATTTT. Translating gives CASSYQSGTGGSSGNTIYF.

The gene calls are TRBV28 and TRBJ2-5, with 9 positions matching TRBD2. The CDR3 contains 16 residues. Germline V gene sequence: CDR1 MDHEN, CDR2 SYDVKM. V dropped 5 bases and J dropped 5; count of bases not matched to a gene: 12. Here the CDR3 reads CASSRHLAGAGETQYF. CDR3 bases: TGTGCCAGCAGTCGACATTTAGCGGGAGCGGGGGAGACCCAGTACTTC.

This clone was recorded many times. This rearrangement joins TRBV6-5 to TRBJ1-5; the match to TRBD1 covers 7 bases. The J segment lost 7 bases and the V segment lost 2 bases, leaving 5 bases of the junction unmatched. Germline V gene lookup returns CDR1 MNHEY and CDR2 SVGAGI. The CDR3 is 14 residues long. The CDR3 reads CASSYHSGGQPQHF. The CDR3 DNA reads TGTGCCAGCAGTTACCACTCAGGGGGGCAGCCCCAGCATTTT.

The chain combines TRBV4-1 with TRBJ1-1; D may be TRBD1 (6 bases). The V gene's germline CDR1 is MGHRA and CDR2 YSYEKL. V dropped 3 bases and J dropped 0 bases, with 11 bases sitting between them. The CDR3 length is 15 residues. CDR3 coding DNA: TGCGCCAGCAGCCAGGAGGACAGAATGAACACTGAAGCTTTCTTT. It specifies CASSQEDRMNTEAFF.

CDR3 sequence reads: CASSPTSQGGELFF. The CDR3 nucleotides are TGCGCCAGCAGCCCTACAAGTCAGGGCGGGGAGCTGTTTTTT. This chain connects TRBV5-1 to TRBJ2-2; a weak D match, TRBD1 (5 bases). The CDR3 runs 14 residues. Looked up from germline, CDR1 is SGHRS and CDR2 is YFSETQ. The V end was cut by 4 bases, the J end by 7 bases, with 14 bases between. The whole variable domain, filled in from reference TRBV5-1 and TRBJ2-2, reads KAGVTQTPRYLIKTRGQQVTLSCSPISGHRSVSWYQQTPGQGLQFLFEYFSETQRNKGNFPGRFSGRQFSNSRSEMNVSTLELGDSALYLCASSPTSQGGELFFGEGSRLTVL.

The chain employs TRBV11-2 and TRBJ2-3, with 7 bases aligning to TRBD2. The CDR3 totals 15 residues. Unmatched junction bases numbered 5, after V lost 1 base and J lost 4 bases. Germline loops: CDR1 SGHAT, CDR2 FQNNGV. The CDR3 nucleotides read TGTGCCAGCAGCTTAGCTGGCGGGAGCCCAGATACGCAGTATTTT. Protein sequence: CASSLAGGSPDTQYF.

The chain uses TRBV4-2 and TRBJ1-2, with 8 bases identical to TRBD1. Germline V lookup: CDR1 LGHNA, CDR2 YNFKEQ. The CDR3 is 18 amino acids. J lost 2 bases, V lost 1 base, and 12 bases had no gene match. CDR3 protein: CASSQAFGTGAPNYGYTF. In DNA form, the CDR3 reads TGTGCCAGCAGCCAAGCCTTCGGGACAGGCGCTCCCAACTATGGCTACACCTTC.

This sequence joins TRBV5-1 and TRBJ1-1; 7 positions match TRBD1. Germline assignment: CDR1 SGHRS and CDR2 YFSETQ. The CDR3 extends over 11 amino acids. V gave up 6 bases and J gave up 5 bases; unmatched junction bases: 1. The chain's CDR3 is CASIQGTEAFF. Here the CDR3 DNA reads TGCGCCAGCATACAGGGGACTGAAGCTTTCTTT.

This clone was counted a single time. The chain carries TRBV5-8 and TRBJ1-4; D is possibly TRBD1 (5 bases). Germline-derived CDR1 and CDR2 are SGHTS and YDEGEE. V was shortened by 1 base and J by 0 bases, with 7 bases between the two germline ends. The CDR3 extends over 15 amino acids. The CDR3 DNA follows: TGTGCCAGCAGCTTGCCGGGGGCAACTAATGAAAAACTGTTTTTT. Protein sequence: CASSLPGATNEKLFF.

This chain links TRBV28 with TRBJ1-5; D unresolved. CDR1 MDHEN and CDR2 SYDVKM come from the germline V gene. Trimming stripped 5 bases from V and 6 bases from J, with 8 bases between. The CDR3 sequence is 12 residues long. CDR3 DNA sequence: TGTGCCAGCAGTGGGCCGACTCAGCCCCAGCATTTT. It is translated as CASSGPTQPQHF.

The chain is built from TRBV11-2 and TRBJ1-1, with a tentative D call TRBD1 (5 bases). The ends were cut back, 0 bases at V and 1 base at J, with 12 bases in the middle. The CDR3 contains 16 residues. The germline gives CDR1 SGHAT, CDR2 FQNNGV. CDR3 protein: CASSLDFGGGNTEAFF. CDR3 nucleotide sequence: TGTGCCAGCAGCTTAGATTTCGGGGGTGGGAACACTGAAGCTTTCTTT.

This chain uses TRBV9 with TRBJ2-2, with 11 bases aligning to TRBD2. The V gene end was trimmed by 0 bases and the J gene end by 7 bases; junction bases not matched to a gene: 11. Per the germline V gene, CDR1 is SGDLS and CDR2 is YYNGEE. CDR3 length: 18 residues. The CDR3 reads CASSVAIQPLAGDGELFF. CDR3 bases: TGTGCCAGCAGCGTAGCTATACAGCCACTAGCGGGAGACGGGGAGCTGTTTTTT.

The chain links TRBV5-1 to TRBJ2-7; possibly TRBD2 for D (5 bases). Deletions cut 4 bases from V and 3 bases from J, with 14 bases between. Germline values: CDR1 SGHRS, CDR2 YFSETQ. This CDR3 has 14 residues. CDR3 sequence: CASSLSGINYEQYF. The CDR3 DNA follows: TGCGCCAGCAGCCTCTCCGGGATTAACTACGAGCAGTACTTC. The variable domain in full, completed from reference TRBV5-1 and TRBJ2-7, reads KAGVTQTPRYLIKTRGQQVTLSCSPISGHRSVSWYQQTPGQGLQFLFEYFSETQRNKGNFPGRFSGRQFSNSRSEMNVSTLELGDSALYLCASSLSGINYEQYFGPGTRLTVT.

The chain couples TRBV12-5 to TRBJ1-1; possibly TRBD1 for D (5 bases). Trimming left V 6 bases short and J 7 bases short, with 18 bases between. From germline, CDR1 is LGHNT and CDR2 FRNRAP. The CDR3 contains 14 residues. The CDR3 nucleotides are TGTGCTAGTGGCCCATCGGGGGTTCGAGGTGAAGCTTTCTTT. It yields the protein CASGPSGVRGEAFF.

This chain joins TRBV7-2 and TRBJ2-1, with 8 nucleotides matching TRBD2. The CDR3 is made up of 13 amino acids. Per the germline V gene, CDR1 is SGHTA and CDR2 is FQGNSA. V lost 6 bases, J lost 10 bases, and 8 bases stayed unmatched. The CDR3 nucleotides read TGTGCCAGCAGTATCGGATTAGCGGGAGAGCAGTTCTTC. Its protein is CASSIGLAGEQFF.

The rearrangement links TRBV3-1 (or the pseudogene TRBV3-2) to TRBJ2-6; D is perhaps TRBD1 (5 bases). The germline CDR1 and CDR2 sequences are LGHDT and YNNKEL (reference sequence). The CDR3 runs to 16 residues. V was cut by 1 base and J by 1 base, with 8 bases left in between. The CDR3, as DNA: TGTGCCAGCAGCCAAGCATCAGGGTCTGGGGCCAACGTCCTGACTTTC. It yields the protein CASSQASGSGANVLTF.

CDR3 protein: CASSLGDLIGDTSTDTQYF. CDR3 nucleotide sequence: TGTGCCAGCAGCTTAGGGGACCTTATCGGGGACACGAGCACAGATACGCAGTATTTT. The rearrangement joins TRBV7-9 to TRBJ2-3; D perhaps matches TRBD1 (6 bases). Germline CDR1 reads SEHNR; CDR2 reads FQNEAQ (reference sequence). The CDR3 has 19 residues. V was clipped by 1 base and J by 0 bases, with 20 bases between them.

Of note for this clone: Other DNA variants within this sample encode the same CDR3. CDR3 sequence: CASSRGTSQETQYF. In DNA form, the CDR3 reads TGTGCCAGCAGCCGCGGGACTAGCCAAGAGACCCAGTACTTC. The genes are TRBV6-5 and TRBJ2-5; 8 bases line up with TRBD2. The length of the CDR3 is 14 residues. The V and J ends lost 6 bases and 1 base, in that order; junction bases with no gene match: 4. Germline V CDR1 and CDR2: MNHEY, SVGAGI.

The J gene is TRBJ2-1, the V gene TRBV7-6, with 7 bases aligning to TRBD1. CDR1 is SGHVS and CDR2 is FNYEAQ in the germline V gene. The V gene end was trimmed by 1 base and the J gene end by 10 bases; junction bases not matched to a gene: 4. This CDR3 has 13 amino acids. The CDR3 nucleotides read TGTGCCAGCAGCTTAGGGCAGGGGGTAGAGCAGTTCTTC. As protein: CASSLGQGVEQFF.

The chain recombines TRBV23-1 with TRBJ2-1; the match to TRBD2 covers 11 bases. TRBV23-1 is reported as an ORF; its role is uncertain. The CDR3 contains 18 residues. The ends lost 6 bases at V and 8 bases at J; junction bases unmatched: 18. The CDR3: CASSRVGLADTLIDEQFF. The CDR3 DNA reads as TGCGCCAGCAGCAGGGTGGGACTAGCGGACACCTTAATTGATGAGCAGTTCTTC.

The V and J genes are TRBV3-1 (or the pseudogene TRBV3-2) and TRBJ2-7; 7 bases line up with TRBD1. Per the germline V gene, CDR1 is LGHDT and CDR2 is YNNKEL (reference sequence). The CDR3 length is 19 residues. V lost 4 bases and J lost 0; bases outside the gene matches: 18. The CDR3 nucleotides are TGTGCCAGCAGCCGGGGTTCAGGGATCGACAGGGTCCTCTCCTACGAGCAGTACTTC. This sequence encodes CASSRGSGIDRVLSYEQYF.